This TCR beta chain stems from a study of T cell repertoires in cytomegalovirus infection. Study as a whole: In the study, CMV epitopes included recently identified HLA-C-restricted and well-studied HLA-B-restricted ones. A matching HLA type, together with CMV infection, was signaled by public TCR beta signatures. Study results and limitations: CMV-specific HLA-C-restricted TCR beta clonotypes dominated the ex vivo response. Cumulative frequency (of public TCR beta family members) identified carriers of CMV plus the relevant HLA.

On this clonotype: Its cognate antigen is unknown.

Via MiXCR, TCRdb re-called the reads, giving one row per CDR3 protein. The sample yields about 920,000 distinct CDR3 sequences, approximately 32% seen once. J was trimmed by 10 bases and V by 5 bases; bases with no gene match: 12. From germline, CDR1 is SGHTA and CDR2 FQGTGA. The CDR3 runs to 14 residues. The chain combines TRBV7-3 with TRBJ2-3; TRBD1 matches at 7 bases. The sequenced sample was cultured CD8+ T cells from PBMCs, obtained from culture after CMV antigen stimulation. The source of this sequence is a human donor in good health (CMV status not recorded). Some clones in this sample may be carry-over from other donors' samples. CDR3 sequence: CASSRDSVGTAQYF. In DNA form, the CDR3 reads TGTGCCAGCAGCCGAGACTCGGTAGGGACAGCGCAGTATTTT.